This TCR beta chain was identified during a study of T-cell memory formation after mild COVID-19. Turning to the study itself: TCR clusters showed largely donor specificity.

Trimming shortened V by 2 bases and J by 3 bases, and 14 bases separated the two germline ends. CDR3 length: 15 amino acids. Per germline, CDR1 SNHLY and CDR2 FYNNEI. UMIs and sample barcodes were carried by the TCR alpha and TCR beta cDNA libraries that 5'RACE produced using constant-segment primers. Via MiXCR, TCRdb re-called the 5' RACE reads, giving one row per CDR3 protein. The sample includes a few hundred thousand distinct CDR3 sequences, 20% to 25% seen only once; the top ten take approximately 13%. The sequence was collected from an adult woman who had mild COVID-19 (a few samples of this study predate the infection). Cell type and time point are not known. The rearrangement links TRBV2 to TRBJ2-7; D unresolved. The sequenced sample was PBMCs or a T cell subset sorted from them (not recorded which). The CDR3 is CASSEQALPYYEQYF. The CDR3 nucleotides read TGTGCCAGCAGTGAACAGGCACTGCCCTACTACGAGCAGTACTTC.